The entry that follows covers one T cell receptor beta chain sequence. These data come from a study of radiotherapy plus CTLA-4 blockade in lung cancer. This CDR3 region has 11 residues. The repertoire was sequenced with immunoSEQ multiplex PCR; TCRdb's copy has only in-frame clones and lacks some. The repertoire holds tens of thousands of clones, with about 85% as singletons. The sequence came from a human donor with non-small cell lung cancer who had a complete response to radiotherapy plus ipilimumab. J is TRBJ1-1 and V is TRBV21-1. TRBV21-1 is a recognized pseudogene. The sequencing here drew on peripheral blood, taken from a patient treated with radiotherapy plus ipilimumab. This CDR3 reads CASSNGGEAFF. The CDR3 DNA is TGTGCCAGCAGCAACGGGGGTGAAGCTTTCTTT.